One and the same sample provided the 18 T cell receptor beta chains below, sequenced in a study of blood T cell repertoires in COVID-19. Assay: immunoSEQ multiplex PCR; the TCRdb copy retains only in-frame clones and omits some. The table lists more than 200,000 clones, around 86% of them singletons. The specimen sequenced was PBMCs or T cells enriched from blood (not recorded which). These receptors came from a middle-aged man who had recovered from COVID-19.

The gene calls are TRBV3-1 (or the pseudogene TRBV3-2) and TRBJ2-7; maybe TRBD2 (6 bases). V shed 1 base and J shed 6 bases, with 16 bases lying between them. Germline lookup yields CDR1 LGHDT and CDR2 YNNKEL (reference sequence). This CDR3 has 15 residues. CDR3 in amino acids: CASSQAYAAGREQYF. In nucleotides, the CDR3 is TGTGCCAGCAGCCAAGCGTATGCTGCGGGGCGCGAGCAGTACTTC.

This clone was picked up one time. The gene calls are TRBV6-5 and TRBJ1-4; no clear D. V lost 5 bases, J lost 10 bases, and 8 bases lay in between. This CDR3 has 11 amino acids. Germline CDR1 MNHEY, CDR2 SVGAGI. Written as DNA, the CDR3 is TGTGCCAGCAGTAGCGCGGGAAAACTGTTTTTT. Translated, it gives CASSSAGKLFF.

This clone was counted only a few times. The chain couples TRBV24-1 to TRBJ2-1; TRBD2 agrees at 10 bases. Germline trimming cut 4 bases from V and 7 bases from J; bases unmatched to any gene: 9. The CDR3 contains 16 residues. In germline, CDR1 is KGHDR, CDR2 SFDVKD. In nucleotides, the CDR3 is TGTGCCACCAGTGACGCTGACCTAGCGGGGGCTAATGAGCAGTTCTTC. Translated: CATSDADLAGANEQFF.

V is TRBV4-1 and J is TRBJ2-1, with 7 positions matching TRBD2. The V gene's germline CDR1 is MGHRA and CDR2 YSYEKL. The CDR3 contains 15 residues. The V segment lost 4 bases and the J segment 7 bases; nucleotides outside the gene matches: 10. The CDR3 spells CASSPFAGVGNEQFF. The CDR3 nucleotides are TGCGCCAGCAGCCCATTCGCGGGAGTAGGGAATGAGCAGTTCTTC.

In this sample, this clone turned up once. This rearrangement joins TRBV7-2 to TRBJ2-3; D call uncertain. This CDR3 has 13 amino acids. Trimming removed 1 base at V and 6 bases at J, with 8 bases between. Germline CDR1 reads SGHTA; CDR2 reads FQGNSA. CDR3 sequence (DNA): TGTGCCAGCAGCTTAGACTTCGCGGATACGCAGTATTTT. As protein: CASSLDFADTQYF.

The chain couples TRBV10-3 to TRBJ2-7; a weak D match, TRBD2 (5 bases). The V and J ends lost 3 bases and 4 bases respectively, with 19 bases between them. Germline V lookup: CDR1 ENHRY, CDR2 SYGVKD. The CDR3 spans 16 residues. The CDR3 loop reads CAISDAFHRRPYEQYF. For the CDR3, the DNA is TGTGCCATCAGTGATGCTTTCCACCGGAGGCCTTACGAGCAGTACTTC.

The gene calls are TRBV5-1 and TRBJ1-3; no definite D call. CDR3 size: 15 residues. The V gene lost 1 base and the J gene lost 2 bases, with 10 bases spanning the gap. Germline-derived CDR1 and CDR2 are SGHRS and YFSETQ. The CDR3 is CASSLTSEAGNTIYF. CDR3 in DNA: TGCGCCAGCAGCTTGACATCTGAAGCTGGAAACACCATATATTTT.

Points on this clone: Other DNA sequences of this sample code for an identical CDR3. V and J are TRBV3-1 (or the pseudogene TRBV3-2) and TRBJ2-5; D gene ambiguous. Germline values: CDR1 LGHDT, CDR2 YNNKEL (reference sequence). CDR3 length: 12 residues. The V and J ends lost 4 bases and 2 bases respectively, with 5 bases between them. The CDR3 region has the DNA TGTGCCAGCAGCCCCCTTCAAGAGACCCAGTACTTC. This translates into CASSPLQETQYF.

The genes are TRBV4-1 and TRBJ1-2; TRBD1 agrees at 9 bases. V shed 4 bases, J shed 10 bases, and the junction held 10 bases outside the gene matches. Germline V gives CDR1 MGHRA, CDR2 YSYEKL. The CDR3 is made up of 14 amino acids. The CDR3 nucleotides read TGCGCCAGCAGCCCTGCGGACAGGGGAGGGGACTACACCTTC. Protein product: CASSPADRGGDYTF.

Here the CDR3 DNA reads TGTGCCAGCAGCTTCGGCAGGCCCGAGAGTCTCCACTTT. It codes for CASSFGRPESLHF. V usage is TRBV5-6 and J usage is TRBJ1-6; unclear D gene. In germline, CDR1 is SGHDT, CDR2 YYEEEE. The CDR3 has 13 amino acids. V was shortened by 2 bases and J by 16 bases, with 16 bases between the two germline ends.

This chain connects TRBV29-1 to TRBJ2-1, with 11 bases aligning to TRBD1. The CDR3 has 14 amino acids. The J segment lost 12 bases and the V segment lost 1 base, leaving 8 bases of the junction unmatched. The germline gives CDR1 SQVTM, CDR2 ANQGSEA. For the CDR3, the DNA is TGCAGCGTTGAAGTTCGGGACAGGGGGATTTGGCAGTTCTTC. Protein sequence: CSVEVRDRGIWQFF.

On this clone itself: Being one base from a much bigger clone, this may be a read error. The chain uses TRBV3-1 (or the pseudogene TRBV3-2) and TRBJ2-2, with D unresolved. Between the trimmed V and J ends, which lost 4 bases and 4 bases, there was a span of 4 bases. This CDR3 is 12 amino acids long. Germline lookup yields CDR1 LGHDT and CDR2 YNNKEL (reference sequence). The CDR3 spells CASSPPTGELFF. The DNA of the CDR3 is TGTGCCAGCAGCCCTCCCACCGGGGAGCTGTTTTTT.

This rearrangement joins TRBV7-9 to TRBJ1-1; TRBD1 matches at 8 bases. The V gene end was trimmed by 4 bases and the J gene end by 5 bases; junction bases not matched to a gene: 9. This CDR3 is built from 15 residues. Germline CDR1 SEHNR, CDR2 FQNEAQ (reference sequence). DNA for the CDR3: TGTGCCAGCAGCTCCGCGACAGGGGACGGGACTGAAGCTTTCTTT. Its translation is CASSSATGDGTEAFF.

The J gene is TRBJ2-2, the V gene TRBV7-2, with D possibly being TRBD2 (6 bases). CDR1 and CDR2 from the germline V gene are SGHTA and FQGNSA. Trimming left V 1 base short and J 4 bases short, with 7 bases between. This CDR3 has 14 residues. In DNA form, the CDR3 reads TGTGCCAGCAGCTTAGGACTAGGCACCGGGGAGCTGTTTTTT. This translates into CASSLGLGTGELFF.

This chain uses TRBV7-2 with TRBJ1-5, with 7 positions matching TRBD1. From germline, CDR1 is SGHTA and CDR2 FQGNSA. The CDR3 runs to 13 residues. The junction had 6 bases not matched to a gene; V was cut back by 5 bases and J by 8 bases. The CDR3 coding sequence is TGTGCCAGCAGCCCGACAGGGATTGAGCCCCAGCATTTT. This sequence encodes CASSPTGIEPQHF.

The chain employs TRBV29-1 and TRBJ2-7; weak D call: TRBD1 (5 bases). V was clipped by 1 base and J by 4 bases, with 8 bases between them. The CDR3 is 12 residues long. The germline V gene has CDR1 SQVTM and CDR2 ANQGSEA. The CDR3 DNA is TGCAGCGTTGAAGGGACAAGATACGAGCAGTACTTC. Amino acids: CSVEGTRYEQYF.

The table lists this clone with a few counts. The chain combines TRBV7-6 with TRBJ1-2, with 7 bases lining up with TRBD1. CDR3 size: 17 residues. CDR1 and CDR2 (germline): SGHVS, FNYEAQ. The V and J ends lost 5 bases and 0 bases, in that order; junction bases with no gene match: 12. The CDR3 reads CASSPGDGGTANYGYTF. The CDR3 DNA is TGTGCCAGCAGCCCAGGGGACGGCGGGACAGCTAACTATGGCTACACCTTC.

The CDR3 bases are TGTGCCAGCAGGGGGGCTTTTGCAACTAATGAAAAACTGTTTTTT. As protein: CASRGAFATNEKLFF. The rearrangement joins TRBV6-5 to TRBJ1-4; the D gene is possibly TRBD1 (6 bases). V shed 6 bases and J shed 0 bases, with 11 bases lying between them. CDR3 length: 15 amino acids. Germline lookup yields CDR1 MNHEY and CDR2 SVGAGI.